The 24 T cell receptor beta chains below all came from one sample that was sequenced in a study of cytomegalovirus exposure and HLA in healthy donors. Primers: 60 Vbeta forward and 13 Jbeta reverse. The repertoire was sequenced with immunoSEQ multiplex PCR; TCRdb's copy has only in-frame clones and lacks some. The table lists about 140,000 clones, approximately 77% of them singletons. The sequenced material came from PBMCs. The receptors come from a woman aged 40 to 55 in good health and CMV-seronegative.

The chain couples TRBV4-2 to TRBJ1-5; a possible D gene is TRBD1 (5 bases). The germline V gene has CDR1 LGHNA and CDR2 YNFKEQ. This CDR3 spans 16 amino acids. V dropped 0 bases and J dropped 4 bases, with 13 bases sitting between them. CDR3 coding DNA: TGTGCCAGCAGCCAAGAGGGCTTGGCAGGGAATCAGCCCCAGCATTTT. It encodes CASSQEGLAGNQPQHF.

The sample holds one count of this clone. This sequence joins TRBV11-2 and TRBJ1-1; 8 nucleotides match TRBD1. The CDR3 has 14 amino acids. After removal of 5 bases from V and 3 bases from J, the junction contained 5 bases not matched to a gene. CDR1 and CDR2 (germline): SGHAT, FQNNGV. CDR3: CASSLRGQDTEAFF. DNA for the CDR3: TGTGCCAGCAGCCTCAGGGGGCAGGACACTGAAGCTTTCTTT.

The chain employs TRBV7-8 and TRBJ2-2; the match to TRBD1 covers 9 bases. Germline trimming cut 4 bases from V and 6 bases from J; bases unmatched to any gene: 9. Germline-derived CDR1 and CDR2 are SGHVS and FQNEAQ. The CDR3 is made up of 16 amino acids. CDR3 sequence: CASSSGTGKFSGELFF. The CDR3 DNA follows: TGTGCCAGCAGCTCCGGGACAGGGAAATTTTCCGGGGAGCTGTTTTTT.

The chain uses TRBV4-3 and TRBJ2-1, with D perhaps matching TRBD1 (5 bases). Germline assignment: CDR1 LGHNA and CDR2 YSLEER. The CDR3 length is 17 residues. V gave up 2 bases and J gave up 0 bases, with 14 bases separating them. This chain's CDR3 is CASSQRFFQGSYNEQFF. DNA for the CDR3: TGCGCCAGCAGCCAACGGTTTTTTCAGGGCTCCTACAATGAGCAGTTCTTC.

This clone was seen only a few times. This sequence joins TRBV18 and TRBJ2-2, with D possibly matching TRBD2 (5 bases). The germline gives CDR1 KGHSH, CDR2 LQKENI. The CDR3 spans 15 residues. Trimming took off 7 bases at V and 0 bases at J, with 12 bases between the two ends. CDR3 protein: CASLDGITNTGELFF. Here the CDR3 DNA reads TGTGCCAGCTTGGACGGGATAACGAACACCGGGGAGCTGTTTTTT.

The chain combines TRBV30 with TRBJ1-2; D unclear. With 0 bases removed from V and 7 bases from J, the gap between germline ends came to 9 bases. CDR1 and CDR2 (germline): GTSNPN, SVGIG (reference sequence). The length of the CDR3 is 12 residues. CDR3 nucleotides: TGTGCCTGGAGTGTATCTCTCCGTGGCTACACCTTC. Its translation: CAWSVSLRGYTF.

The chain is built from TRBV15 and TRBJ1-5; the match to TRBD1 covers 8 bases. Germline V CDR1 and CDR2: LNHNV, YYDKDF (reference sequence). Trimming at V came to 5 bases and at J to 2 bases, leaving 8 bases not matched to a gene. The CDR3 is 16 residues long. The CDR3 coding sequence is TGTGCCACCAGCTCTCGCGGACAGGGCGGCAATCAGCCCCAGCATTTT. It codes for CATSSRGQGGNQPQHF.

The CDR3: CASSQSPGNQPQHF. CDR3 bases: TGCGCCAGCTCCCAATCCCCGGGCAATCAGCCCCAGCATTTT. V and J are TRBV5-1 and TRBJ1-5; no clear D gene. This CDR3 comprises 14 residues. The V and J ends lost 7 bases and 2 bases respectively, with 13 bases between them. Germline CDR1 and CDR2: SGHRS and YFSETQ.

This chain links TRBV18 with TRBJ2-5, with 13 bases that match TRBD2. CDR1 and CDR2 (germline): KGHSH, LQKENI. The CDR3 runs 15 residues. V lost 6 bases to trimming and J lost 3 bases; unmatched junction nucleotides: 4. The DNA of the CDR3 is TGTGCCAGCTCCTTCGGACTAGCGGGGGAAGAGACCCAGTACTTC. Translated, it gives CASSFGLAGEETQYF. The entire variable domain, with the rest obtained from reference TRBV18 and TRBJ2-5, is as follows: NAGVMQNPRHLVRRRGQEARLRCSPMKGHSHVYWYRQLPEEGLKFMVYLQKENIIDESGMPKERFSAEFPKEGPSILRIQQVVRGDSAAYFCASSFGLAGEETQYFGPGTRLLVL.

The CDR3 loop is CASSQGGSIQETQYF. The CDR3 region has the DNA TGTGCCAGCAGCCAAGGCGGATCAATCCAAGAGACCCAGTACTTC. The rearrangement joins TRBV4-2 to TRBJ2-5; D uncertain. Trimming stripped 1 base from V and 1 base from J, with 10 bases between. CDR1 LGHNA and CDR2 YNFKEQ come from the germline V gene. This CDR3 region has 15 residues.

V is TRBV30 and J is TRBJ1-2; 7 nucleotides align to TRBD1. The CDR3 has 11 residues. CDR1 is GTSNPN and CDR2 is SVGIG in the germline V gene (reference sequence). The junction had 3 bases not matched to a gene; V was cut back by 5 bases and J by 6 bases. As DNA, the CDR3 is TGTGCCTGGCAGACAGGGAATGGCTACACCTTC. This translates into CAWQTGNGYTF.

V and J are TRBV5-1 and TRBJ1-6; TRBD1 matches 7 bases. Germline V gene lookup returns CDR1 SGHRS and CDR2 YFSETQ. This CDR3 contains 14 residues. Trimming at V came to 4 bases and at J to 12 bases, leaving 10 bases not matched to a gene. The CDR3 bases are TGCGCCAGCAGCGAGGGACAGCCCACGATACCCCTCCACTTT. It codes for CASSEGQPTIPLHF.

V gene TRBV27 combines with J gene TRBJ1-5, with D possibly being TRBD1 (5 bases). Germline CDR1 reads MNHEY; CDR2 reads SMNVEV (reference sequence). The CDR3 runs to 15 residues. V lost 3 bases, J lost 6 bases, and 15 bases lay in between. CDR3 in DNA: TGTGCCAGCAGTTTTGACGGGCAGGGTGGTCAGCCCCAGCATTTT. It encodes CASSFDGQGGQPQHF.

The chain has TRBV4-1 and TRBJ1-1; no clear D. CDR3 length: 15 amino acids. The germline V gene encodes CDR1 MGHRA and CDR2 YSYEKL. V was clipped by 3 bases and J by 11 bases, with 22 bases between them. This CDR3 is CASSQSNTVSSAAFF. CDR3 DNA sequence: TGCGCCAGCAGCCAGAGTAATACCGTCTCCTCTGCGGCTTTCTTT.

The J gene is TRBJ2-4, the V gene TRBV11-2; 12 bases line up with TRBD2. Trimming at V came to 5 bases and at J to 4 bases, leaving 9 bases not matched to a gene. Germline loops: CDR1 SGHAT, CDR2 FQNNGV. CDR3 length: 17 residues. The CDR3 DNA reads as TGTGCCAGCAGCGCGAGACTAGCGGGGGATGCAAAAAACATTCAGTACTTC. Protein: CASSARLAGDAKNIQYF.

This chain uses TRBV10-2 with TRBJ2-1, with TRBD1 as a possible D gene (5 bases). Germline CDR1 reads WSHSY; CDR2 reads SAAADI. This CDR3 comprises 15 residues. Trimming cost V 8 bases and J 5 bases, with 19 bases left between them. CDR3 nucleotide sequence: TGCGCCAGCCAAAGTGACAGATTACTTAACAATGAGCAGTTCTTC. This encodes CASQSDRLLNNEQFF.

The rearrangement uses TRBV30 and TRBJ2-5, with no clear D. V lost 3 bases and J 4 bases, leaving 6 bases between the germline ends. The length of the CDR3 is 11 residues. Germline loops: CDR1 GTSNPN, CDR2 SVGIG (reference sequence). As DNA, the CDR3 is TGTGCCTGGAGCTGGAGAGAGACCCAGTACTTC. The encoded protein is CAWSWRETQYF.

The chain couples TRBV4-1 to TRBJ2-7; D might be TRBD1 (6 bases). Germline V lookup: CDR1 MGHRA, CDR2 YSYEKL. V was pared by 1 base and J by 6 bases, with 7 bases between. This CDR3 is built from 12 residues. The CDR3 DNA sequence: TGCGCCAGCAGCCAAGGAGGGGGCGAGCAGTACTTC. Encoded protein: CASSQGGGEQYF.

The chain joins TRBV27 to TRBJ1-5; 7 bases fit TRBD1. With 2 bases clipped from V and 4 bases from J, the junction kept 5 bases outside the gene matches. The V gene's germline CDR1 is MNHEY and CDR2 SMNVEV (reference sequence). The CDR3 loop spans 15 amino acids. CDR3 loop: CASSLRQGVNQPQHF. The CDR3 coding sequence is TGTGCCAGCAGTTTAAGGCAGGGGGTTAATCAGCCCCAGCATTTT.

The CDR3 reads CSGGEGGNQPQHF. CDR3 DNA sequence: TGCAGCGGCGGGGAGGGTGGCAATCAGCCCCAGCATTTT. The J gene is TRBJ1-5, the V gene TRBV29-1; D is unclear. Trimming shortened V by 7 bases and J by 2 bases, and 12 bases separated the two germline ends. The CDR3 has 13 residues. Per germline, CDR1 SQVTM and CDR2 ANQGSEA.

This clone was found once. This rearrangement joins TRBV6-5 to TRBJ2-5, with D possibly TRBD2 on 5 matching bases. Germline-derived CDR1 and CDR2 are MNHEY and SVGAGI. The CDR3 totals 16 residues. Trimming stripped 4 bases from V and 5 bases from J, with 20 bases between. The CDR3 region has the DNA TGTGCCAGCAGTTCCAGCTTTGTTGGAGGTTGGGAGACCCAGTACTTC. Translated: CASSSSFVGGWETQYF.

This chain connects TRBV6-1 to TRBJ1-2; 9 nucleotides align to TRBD1. V was clipped by 1 base and J by 7 bases; unmatched bases: 7. The CDR3 loop spans 15 amino acids. The V gene's germline CDR1 is MNHNS and CDR2 SASEGT. CDR3 coding DNA: TGTGCCAGCAGTGAAGGGACAGGGGCCAAGCGTGGCTACACCTTC. Residues: CASSEGTGAKRGYTF.

The chain is built from TRBV2 and TRBJ1-2, with TRBD1 as a possible D gene (6 bases). With 4 bases removed from V and 10 bases from J, the gap between germline ends came to 13 bases. This CDR3 is 12 amino acids long. The germline V gene has CDR1 SNHLY and CDR2 FYNNEI. For the CDR3, the DNA is TGTGCCAGCAGTGTGATACAGGGAGTCTACACCTTC. It is translated as CASSVIQGVYTF. The variable domain in full, with the rest retrieved from reference TRBV2 and TRBJ1-2, is EPEVTQTPSHQVTQMGQEVILRCVPISNHLYFYWYRQILGQKVEFLVSFYNNEISEKSEIFDDQFSVERPDGSNFTLKIRSTKLEDSAMYFCASSVIQGVYTFGSGTRLTVV.

The V and J genes are TRBV4-1 and TRBJ2-5, with D maybe TRBD1 (6 bases). Germline CDR1 is MGHRA and CDR2 is YSYEKL. The V and J ends lost 3 bases and 2 bases respectively, with 10 bases between them. The CDR3 contains 14 residues. As DNA, the CDR3 is TGCGCCAGCAGCCACCGGACAGTTCAAGAGACCCAGTACTTC. It encodes CASSHRTVQETQYF.